The rows below give T cell receptor beta chains drawn from one sample of a study of blood T cell repertoires in COVID-19. Here immunoSEQ multiplex PCR was the method, and the copy in TCRdb shows in-frame clones only, minus some. The data show approximately 130,000 clones, with 60% to 85% seen just once and over 15% held by the top ten. The sample taken for sequencing was peripheral blood. The source is an elderly man with acute or convalescent COVID-19. Each CDR3 is given with its conserved first and last residue. A D gene is named only where the DNA matches it firmly. For some rows the clone size is stated as once, few or many, or as a class when expanded; others skip it.

size	D	V	J	CDR3	DNA
NA	TRBD2	TRBV2	TRBJ2-5	CATGLAEETQYF	TGTGCCACGGGACTAGCGGAAGAGACCCAGTACTTC
NA	TRBD2	TRBV29-1	TRBJ2-5	CSVGPGTRETQYF	TGCAGCGTGGGGCCCGGGACTAGAGAGACCCAGTACTTC
NA	TRBD1	TRBV5-1	TRBJ1-3	CASSLGTASGNTIYF	TGCGCCAGCAGCTTAGGGACAGCTTCTGGAAACACCATATATTTT
NA	NA	TRBV7-3	TRBJ2-2	CASSLTTSTGELFF	TGTGCCAGCAGCTTAACGACTAGCACCGGGGAGCTGTTTTTT
few	NA	TRBV7-2	TRBJ2-7	CASSPGGTVSYEQYF	TGTGCCAGCAGCCCGGGCGGGACAGTCTCCTACGAGCAGTACTTC
once	NA	TRBV9	TRBJ1-2	CASSVREYYGYTF	TGTGCCAGCAGCGTGCGGGAGTACTATGGCTACACCTTC
NA	NA	TRBV14	TRBJ1-2	CASSQEYSDGYTF	TGTGCCAGCAGCCAAGAATACAGTGATGGCTACACCTTC
NA	TRBD1	TRBV28	TRBJ1-1	CASSQTGEGAFF	TGTGCCAGCAGTCAGACAGGGGAGGGAGCTTTCTTT
once	NA	TRBV15	TRBJ1-5	CATSRDSRVNQPQHF	TGTGCCACCAGCAGAGATAGCAGGGTCAATCAGCCCCAGCATTTT
NA	NA	TRBV4-2	TRBJ1-4	CASSQDYLATNEKLFF	TGTGCCAGCAGCCAAGACTACCTTGCAACTAATGAAAAACTGTTTTTT
NA	NA	TRBV5-1	TRBJ1-2	CASSLDFVSGDGYTF	TGCGCCAGCAGCTTGGACTTCGTCAGCGGGGATGGCTACACCTTC
NA	TRBD1	TRBV7-2	TRBJ1-5	CASSLRTGGQPQHF	TGTGCCAGCAGCTTACGGACAGGGGGACAGCCCCAGCATTTT
NA	NA	TRBV6-6	TRBJ2-1	CATKEGGVYNEQFF	TGTGCCACCAAAGAAGGGGGAGTCTACAATGAGCAGTTCTTC
few	NA	TRBV10-3	TRBJ1-6	CAISERGLVNSPLHF	TGTGCCATCAGTGAGCGGGGGTTGGTTAATTCACCCCTCCACTTT
NA	TRBD1	TRBV27	TRBJ1-2	CASSSRQGQANYGYTF	TGTGCCAGCAGTTCTAGACAGGGGCAAGCTAACTATGGCTACACCTTC
few	NA	TRBV6-6	TRBJ1-5	CASSYGQGSWHF	TGTGCCAGCAGTTACGGGCAGGGCAGTTGGCATTTT
NA	NA	TRBV6-5	TRBJ1-1	CASAATVNTEAFF	TGTGCCAGCGCAGCGACAGTGAACACTGAAGCTTTCTTT
once	TRBD2	TRBV6-1	TRBJ2-3	CASRPTSIDTQYF	TGTGCCAGCAGACCGACTAGCATCGATACGCAGTATTTT
few	TRBD1	TRBV29-1	TRBJ2-1	CSARDRSYNEQFF	TGCAGCGCTCGGGACAGGTCCTACAATGAGCAGTTCTTC
many	NA	TRBV18	TRBJ2-7	CASSPIPGLQIYEQYF	TGTGCCAGCTCACCAATCCCCGGACTGCAGATTTACGAGCAGTACTTC
NA	TRBD2	TRBV2	TRBJ2-5	CASSESGAETQYF	TGTGCCAGCAGTGAAAGCGGGGCGGAGACCCAGTACTTC
few	NA	TRBV4-1	TRBJ2-3	CASSQSRVDTQYF	TGCGCCAGCAGCCAGAGCAGGGTGGATACGCAGTATTTT
once	NA	TRBV24-1	TRBJ1-2	CATSDHTGDSSYGYTF	TGTGCCACCAGTGACCATACAGGCGACTCTAGCTATGGCTACACCTTC
NA	NA	TRBV27	TRBJ2-3	CASSLRGPRDTQYF	TGTGCCAGCAGTTTAAGAGGGCCCAGAGATACGCAGTATTTT
NA	NA	TRBV15	TRBJ2-7	CATSRVWDSTREQYF	TGTGCCACCAGCAGAGTTTGGGACTCCACCCGCGAGCAGTACTTC
NA	TRBD1	TRBV5-4	TRBJ1-1	CASSSGGRTEAFF	TGTGCCAGCAGCTCAGGGGGCAGGACTGAAGCTTTCTTT
NA	TRBD1	TRBV10-3	TRBJ2-7	CATSRTGGSLYEQYF	TGTGCCACCTCCCGTACAGGGGGGAGTTTGTACGAGCAGTACTTC
NA	NA	TRBV4-1	TRBJ1-1	CASSQAWTVDVRAFF	TGCGCCAGCAGCCAAGCCTGGACAGTGGATGTTAGAGCTTTCTTT
once	TRBD1	TRBV18	TRBJ1-1	CASSQGQGAEAFF	TGTGCCAGCTCCCAGGGACAGGGGGCTGAAGCTTTCTTT
NA	NA	TRBV18	TRBJ1-1	CASSPVTTHQGNTEAFF	TGTGCCAGCTCACCGGTAACAACCCATCAGGGGAACACTGAAGCTTTCTTT
once	TRBD1	TRBV5-4	TRBJ2-1	CASSYQQGAKINNEQFF	TGTGCCAGCAGTTACCAACAGGGGGCCAAAATCAACAATGAGCAGTTCTTC
NA	NA	TRBV10-3	TRBJ2-3	CAISGATSLVTDTQYF	TGTGCCATCAGTGGGGCGACTAGTTTGGTCACAGATACGCAGTATTTT
NA	NA	TRBV2	TRBJ1-5	CASSTDTHLDVRAQHF	TGTGCCAGCAGTACCGATACACATCTGGACGTCAGGGCCCAGCATTTT
NA	NA	TRBV6-6	TRBJ2-2	CASSPASGGPGTGELFF	TGTGCCAGCAGTCCCGCCTCCGGGGGGCCCGGCACCGGGGAGCTGTTTTTT
NA	TRBD2	TRBV6-2/TRBV6-3	TRBJ2-3	CASSPTPGLGPRDTQYF	TGTGCCAGCAGCCCCACTCCGGGACTAGGACCTCGGGATACGCAGTATTTT
few	TRBD1	TRBV11-2	TRBJ1-6	CASSIGRQGLGSPLHF	TGTGCCAGCAGCATAGGAAGACAGGGGTTAGGTTCACCCCTCCACTTT
NA	NA	TRBV7-9	TRBJ2-1	CASSLGGTSYKNEQFF	TGTGCCAGCAGCTTAGGCGGAACTTCCTATAAAAATGAGCAGTTCTTC
NA	TRBD1	TRBV3-1/TRBV3-2	TRBJ1-2	CASSLGTAHYGYTF	TGTGCCAGCAGCCTCGGGACAGCTCACTATGGCTACACCTTC
NA	NA	TRBV28	TRBJ2-2	CASSLAGSGELFF	TGTGCCAGCAGTTTGGCAGGGTCTGGGGAGCTGTTTTTT
NA	NA	TRBV30	TRBJ1-4	CAWGREEKLFF	TGTGCCTGGGGAAGAGAAGAAAAACTGTTTTTT
few	NA	TRBV7-6	TRBJ1-1	CASSLQENTEAFF	TGTGCCAGCAGCCTTCAGGAGAACACTGAAGCTTTCTTT
NA	TRBD1	TRBV5-1	TRBJ2-7	CASSREGQVAHEQYF	TGCGCCAGCAGCAGAGAGGGACAGGTTGCCCACGAGCAGTACTTC
NA	NA	TRBV5-4	TRBJ2-2	CASSLAGVGRTGELFF	TGTGCCAGCAGCTTGGCCGGGGTAGGAAGGACCGGGGAGCTGTTTTTT
once	TRBD2	TRBV7-2	TRBJ2-4	CASSLVVTSGGPKNIQYF	TGTGCCAGCAGCTTAGTGGTAACTAGCGGGGGACCCAAAAACATTCAGTACTTC